This record concerns one TCR beta chain sequence. What it binds is not known. In germline, CDR1 is MNHEY, CDR2 SVGAGI. Losses at the gene ends were 3 bases for V and 0 bases for J; bases not matched to a gene: 5. The CDR3 sequence is 15 residues long. This sample was taken from a study of shared clonotypes between healthy human individuals. Cells designated naive CD8 were CD45RO-negative and were positively selected for CCR7, with terminally differentiated effector memory CD45RA+ cells excluded. The assay was run at deep level. Evenly divided among several immunoSEQ plates was the genomic DNA of each subset. Original data processing: Filtering differed, since immunoSEQ gave only junction sequences and no quality scores. Profiling relied on immunoSEQ multiplex PCR, and the TCRdb table lists in-frame clones only, not all of them. The D gene and trimming were derived from the DNA, and the V and J assignments and clone size from that table. The sample has 560,000 or so clones, about 95% seen once.

General study results and limits: Generation of non-shared clonotypes was less probable than generation of clonotypes shared by all four donors.

The chain is built from TRBV6-5 and TRBJ2-7; 7 bases line up with TRBD2. Sequenced material: naive CD8+ T cells sorted from blood. This TCR was sampled from a woman aged 30 to 39 in good health. The CDR3 loop is CASSYASGGSYEQYF. The DNA for the CDR3 is TGTGCCAGCAGTTATGCTAGCGGTGGCTCCTACGAGCAGTACTTC.